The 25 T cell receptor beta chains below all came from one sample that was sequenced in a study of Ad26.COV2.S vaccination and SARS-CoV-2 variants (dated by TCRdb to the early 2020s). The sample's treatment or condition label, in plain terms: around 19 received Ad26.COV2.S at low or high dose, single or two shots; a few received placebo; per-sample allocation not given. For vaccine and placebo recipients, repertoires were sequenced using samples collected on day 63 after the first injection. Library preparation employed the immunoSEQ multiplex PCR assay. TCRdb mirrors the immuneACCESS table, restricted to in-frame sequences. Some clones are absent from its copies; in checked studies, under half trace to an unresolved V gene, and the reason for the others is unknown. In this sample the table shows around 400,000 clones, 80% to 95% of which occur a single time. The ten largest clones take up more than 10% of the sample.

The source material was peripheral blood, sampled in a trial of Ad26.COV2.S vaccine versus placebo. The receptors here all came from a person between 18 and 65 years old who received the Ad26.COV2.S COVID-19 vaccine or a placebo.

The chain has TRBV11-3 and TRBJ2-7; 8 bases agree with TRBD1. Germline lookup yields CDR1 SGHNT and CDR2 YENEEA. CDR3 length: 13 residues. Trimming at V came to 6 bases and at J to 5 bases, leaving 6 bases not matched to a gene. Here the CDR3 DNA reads TGTGCCAGCAGTGACAGGGGAGTGGACGAGCAGTACTTC. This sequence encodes CASSDRGVDEQYF.

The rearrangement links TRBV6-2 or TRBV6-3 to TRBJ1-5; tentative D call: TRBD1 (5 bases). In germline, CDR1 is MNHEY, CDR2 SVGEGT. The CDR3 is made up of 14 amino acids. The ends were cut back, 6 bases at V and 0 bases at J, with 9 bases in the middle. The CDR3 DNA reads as TGTGCCAGCAGCTGGGACCATAGCAATCAGCCCCAGCATTTT. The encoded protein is CASSWDHSNQPQHF.

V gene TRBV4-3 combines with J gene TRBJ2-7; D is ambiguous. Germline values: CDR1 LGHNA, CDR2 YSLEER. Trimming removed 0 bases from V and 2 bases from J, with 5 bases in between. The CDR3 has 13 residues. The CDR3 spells CASSQDRTYEQYF. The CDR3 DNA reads TGCGCCAGCAGCCAAGATAGGACCTACGAGCAGTACTTC.

The CDR3, as DNA: TGTGCCACCAGCAGAGGACGGGGTCAGCCCCAGCATTTT. It translates to CATSRGRGQPQHF. The chain couples TRBV15 to TRBJ1-5; D uncertain. In germline, CDR1 is LNHNV, CDR2 YYDKDF (reference sequence). CDR3 length: 13 residues. The germline V and J ends were trimmed by 1 base and 6 bases, with 7 bases remaining between them. The variable domain in full, with the rest retrieved from reference TRBV15 and TRBJ1-5, is DAMVIQNPRYQVTQFGKPVTLSCSQTLNHNVMYWYQQKSSQAPKLLFHYYDKDFNNEADTPDNFQSRRPNTSFCFLDIRSPGLGDTAMYLCATSRGRGQPQHFGDGTRLSIL.

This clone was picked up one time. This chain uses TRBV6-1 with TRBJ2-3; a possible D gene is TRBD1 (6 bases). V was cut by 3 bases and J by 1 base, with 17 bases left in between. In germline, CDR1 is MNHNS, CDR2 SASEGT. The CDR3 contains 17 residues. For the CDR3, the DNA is TGTGCCAGCAGTGAGGTGAGAGGGCAGGGGCGCACAGATACGCAGTATTTT. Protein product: CASSEVRGQGRTDTQYF.

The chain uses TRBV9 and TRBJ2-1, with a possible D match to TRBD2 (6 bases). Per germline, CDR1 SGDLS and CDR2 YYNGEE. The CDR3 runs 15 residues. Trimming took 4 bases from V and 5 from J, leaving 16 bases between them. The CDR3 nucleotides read TGTGCCAGCAGCCCGGAGCGGGTTCCAAACAATGAGCAGTTCTTC. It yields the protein CASSPERVPNNEQFF.

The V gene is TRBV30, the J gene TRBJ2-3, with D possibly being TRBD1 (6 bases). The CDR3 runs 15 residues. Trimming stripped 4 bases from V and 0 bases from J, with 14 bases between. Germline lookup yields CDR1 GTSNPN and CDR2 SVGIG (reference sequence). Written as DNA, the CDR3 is TGTGCCTGGACCCCCGACAGGTCTAGCACAGATACGCAGTATTTT. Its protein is CAWTPDRSSTDTQYF.

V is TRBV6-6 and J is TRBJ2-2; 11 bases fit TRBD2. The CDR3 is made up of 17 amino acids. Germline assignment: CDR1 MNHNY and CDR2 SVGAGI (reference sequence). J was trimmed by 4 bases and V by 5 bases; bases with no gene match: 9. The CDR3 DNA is TGTGCCAGCAGTCCCCCAACTAGCGGGAGAGCCACCGGGGAGCTGTTTTTT. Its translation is CASSPPTSGRATGELFF.

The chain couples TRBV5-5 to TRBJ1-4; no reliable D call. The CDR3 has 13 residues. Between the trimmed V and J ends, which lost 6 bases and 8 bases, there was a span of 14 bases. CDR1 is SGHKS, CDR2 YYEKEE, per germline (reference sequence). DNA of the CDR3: TGTGCCAGCACCTACGGGATAAGGGAAAAACTGTTTTTT. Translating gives CASTYGIREKLFF.

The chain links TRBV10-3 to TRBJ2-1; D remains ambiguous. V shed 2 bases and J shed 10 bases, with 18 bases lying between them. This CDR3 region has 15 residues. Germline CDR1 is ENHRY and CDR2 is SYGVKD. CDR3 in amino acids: CAISETTRLGPEQFF. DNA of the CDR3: TGTGCCATCAGTGAGACAACCCGGCTCGGCCCCGAGCAGTTCTTC.

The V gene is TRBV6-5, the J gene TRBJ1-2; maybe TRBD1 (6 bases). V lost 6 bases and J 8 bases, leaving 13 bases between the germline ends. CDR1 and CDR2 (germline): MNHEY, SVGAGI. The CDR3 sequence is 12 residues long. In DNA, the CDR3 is TGTGCCAGCAGAATTACAGGGACCGGCTACACCTTC. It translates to CASRITGTGYTF.

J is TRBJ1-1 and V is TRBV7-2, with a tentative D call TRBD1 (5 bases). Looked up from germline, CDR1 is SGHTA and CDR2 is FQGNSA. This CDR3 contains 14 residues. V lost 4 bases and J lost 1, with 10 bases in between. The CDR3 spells CASSSEGTNTEAFF. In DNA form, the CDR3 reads TGTGCCAGCAGCTCGGAAGGGACGAACACTGAAGCTTTCTTT.

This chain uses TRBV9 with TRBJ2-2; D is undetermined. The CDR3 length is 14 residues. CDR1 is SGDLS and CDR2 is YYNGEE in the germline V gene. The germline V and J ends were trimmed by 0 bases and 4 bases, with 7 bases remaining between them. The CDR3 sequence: CASSVARTTGELFF. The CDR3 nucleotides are TGTGCCAGCAGCGTAGCTCGGACCACCGGGGAGCTGTTTTTT.

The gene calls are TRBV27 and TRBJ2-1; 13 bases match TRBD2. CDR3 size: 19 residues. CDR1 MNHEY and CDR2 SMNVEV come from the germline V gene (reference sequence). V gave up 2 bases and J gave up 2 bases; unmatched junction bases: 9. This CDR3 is CASSLRNVGLAGAYNEQFF. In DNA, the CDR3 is TGTGCCAGCAGTTTACGCAACGTTGGACTAGCGGGGGCCTACAATGAGCAGTTCTTC.

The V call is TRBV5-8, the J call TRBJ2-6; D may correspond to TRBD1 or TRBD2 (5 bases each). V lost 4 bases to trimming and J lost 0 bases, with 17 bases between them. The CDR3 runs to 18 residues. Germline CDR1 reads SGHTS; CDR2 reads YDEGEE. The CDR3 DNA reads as TGTGCCAGCAGCCCATCAATAGTGGGGGTCTCTGGGGCCAACGTCCTGACTTTC. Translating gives CASSPSIVGVSGANVLTF.

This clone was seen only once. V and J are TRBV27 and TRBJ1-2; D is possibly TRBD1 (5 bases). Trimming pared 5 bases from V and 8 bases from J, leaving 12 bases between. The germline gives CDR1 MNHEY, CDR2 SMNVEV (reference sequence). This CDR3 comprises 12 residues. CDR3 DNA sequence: TGTGCCAGCAGTCCCGGGACCGCGGGCTACACCTTC. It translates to CASSPGTAGYTF.

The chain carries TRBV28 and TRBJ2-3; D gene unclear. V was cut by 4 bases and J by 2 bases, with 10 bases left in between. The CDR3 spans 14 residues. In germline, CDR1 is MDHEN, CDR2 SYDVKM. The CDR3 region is CASSSLTLTDTQYF. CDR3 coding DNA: TGTGCCAGCAGTTCGCTGACCCTCACAGATACGCAGTATTTT.

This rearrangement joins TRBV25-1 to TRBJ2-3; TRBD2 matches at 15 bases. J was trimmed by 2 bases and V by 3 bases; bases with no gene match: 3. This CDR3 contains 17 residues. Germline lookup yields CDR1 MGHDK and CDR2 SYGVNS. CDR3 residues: CASSDWTSGRDTDTQYF. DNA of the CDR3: TGTGCCAGCAGTGATTGGACTAGCGGGAGGGACACAGATACGCAGTATTTT. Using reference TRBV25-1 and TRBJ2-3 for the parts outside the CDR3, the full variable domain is EADIYQTPRYLVIGTGKKITLECSQTMGHDKMYWYQQDPGMELHLIHYSYGVNSTEKGDLSSESTVSRIRTEHFPLTLESARPSHTSQYLCASSDWTSGRDTDTQYFGPGTRLTVL.

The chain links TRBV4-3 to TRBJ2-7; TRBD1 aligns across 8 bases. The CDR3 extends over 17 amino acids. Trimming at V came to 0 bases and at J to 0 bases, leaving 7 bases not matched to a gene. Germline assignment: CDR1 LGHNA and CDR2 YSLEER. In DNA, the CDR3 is TGCGCCAGCAGCCAAGATACAAGGACAGGGCCCTCCTACGAGCAGTACTTC. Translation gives CASSQDTRTGPSYEQYF.

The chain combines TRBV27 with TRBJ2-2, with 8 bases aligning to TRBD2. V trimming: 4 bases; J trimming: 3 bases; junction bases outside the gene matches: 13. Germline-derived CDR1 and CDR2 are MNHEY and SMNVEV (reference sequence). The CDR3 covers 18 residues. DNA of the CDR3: TGTGCCAGCAGTTACGCCCCTCGGGCAGCGGGAGACACCGGGGAGCTGTTTTTT. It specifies CASSYAPRAAGDTGELFF.

CDR3 coding DNA: TGCGCCAGCAGTGAGTCTGGGGGGAATACGCAGTATTTT. Translating gives CASSESGGNTQYF. The chain couples TRBV10-2 to TRBJ2-3, with D possibly TRBD2 on 6 matching bases. Germline V lookup: CDR1 WSHSY, CDR2 SAAADI. The ends were cut back, 0 bases at V and 7 bases at J, with 8 bases in the middle. This CDR3 is 13 amino acids long.

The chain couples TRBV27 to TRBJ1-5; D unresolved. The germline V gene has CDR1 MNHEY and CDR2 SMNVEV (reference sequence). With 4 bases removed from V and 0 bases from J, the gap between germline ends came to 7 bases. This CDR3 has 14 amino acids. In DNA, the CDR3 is TGTGCCAGCAGTTCTCCCCATAGCAATCAGCCCCAGCATTTT. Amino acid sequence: CASSSPHSNQPQHF.

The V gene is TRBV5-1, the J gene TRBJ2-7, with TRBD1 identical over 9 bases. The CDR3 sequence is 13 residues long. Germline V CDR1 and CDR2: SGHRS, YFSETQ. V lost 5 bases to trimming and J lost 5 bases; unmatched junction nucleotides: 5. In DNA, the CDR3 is TGCGCCAGCAGGGGGACAGGGCGCGACGAGCAGTACTTC. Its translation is CASRGTGRDEQYF.

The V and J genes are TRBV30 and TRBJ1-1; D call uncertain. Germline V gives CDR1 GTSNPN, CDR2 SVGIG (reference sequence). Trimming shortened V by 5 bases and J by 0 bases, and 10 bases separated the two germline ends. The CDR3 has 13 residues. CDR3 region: CAWGTSLNTEAFF. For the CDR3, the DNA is TGTGCCTGGGGCACATCTTTGAACACTGAAGCTTTCTTT.

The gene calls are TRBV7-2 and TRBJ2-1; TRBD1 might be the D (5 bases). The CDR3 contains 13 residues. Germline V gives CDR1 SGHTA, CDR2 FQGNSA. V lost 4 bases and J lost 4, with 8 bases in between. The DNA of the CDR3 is TGTGCCAGCAGCTCGACAGCGTACAATGAGCAGTTCTTC. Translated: CASSSTAYNEQFF.